This TCR beta chain was profiled in a study of T cell responses to AZD1222 COVID-19 vaccine. Study observations and caveats: Nearly half of spike-specific TCRs reportedly target unmutated variant regions. Vaccine-associated CD4 TCRs ranged over spike, dominating at 160-218 and 743-854. The repertoires were collected only after the peak T cell response. Clonal diversity may have been underestimated, and the donors were mostly white British, with more females than males.

This clone occurred once. The target antigen is unknown. Profiling relied on immunoSEQ multiplex PCR, and the TCRdb table lists in-frame clones only, not all of them. The sample has about 180,000 clones; over 85% are singletons. Germline V gene lookup returns CDR1 SGHTA and CDR2 FQGNSA. The CDR3 spans 14 residues. V shed 4 bases and J shed 2 bases, with 12 bases lying between them. Sequencing used peripheral blood, obtained on day 0 of AZD1222 vaccination. This chain uses TRBV7-2 with TRBJ2-7; no clear D gene. The TCR comes from an adult in good health. CDR3 bases: TGTGCCAGCAGCTCCTCTCTAGGCCCCTACGAGCAGTACTTC. Amino acid sequence: CASSSSLGPYEQYF. The whole variable domain, remainder taken from reference TRBV7-2 and TRBJ2-7, is GAGVSQSPSNKVTEKGKDVELRCDPISGHTALYWYRQSLGQGLEFLIYFQGNSAPDKSGLPSDRFSAERTGGSVSTLTIQRTQQEDSAVYLCASSSSLGPYEQYFGPGTRLTVT.